This TCR beta chain was retrieved from a study of blood T cell repertoires in COVID-19. Study in general: Samples taken during acute and convalescent COVID-19 were collected in the United States, Italy and Spain.

CDR1 and CDR2 (germline): SNHLY, FYNNEI. V lost 1 base and J lost 1, with 7 bases in between. The CDR3 is 14 residues long. Generated by immunoSEQ multiplex PCR, the TCRdb table keeps only in-frame clones and is missing some. Here the sample spans about 24,000 clones, 81% being singletons. The sequenced sample consisted of peripheral blood. This chain links TRBV2 with TRBJ1-1; D possibly corresponds to TRBD1 (5 bases). This sequence originates from a woman between 65 and 79 years old with COVID-19, enrolled during active disease. The CDR3 loop is CASSEDRWNTEAFF. For the CDR3, the DNA is TGTGCCAGCAGTGAAGACAGGTGGAACACTGAAGCTTTCTTT.